This T cell receptor beta chain was found in a study of vaccination and CD4 T cells after COVID-19. Study at large: Two mRNA vaccine doses were given, either BNT162b2 or mRNA-1273. Collection of post-COVID samples occurred a median approximately 100 days after diagnosis, spanning a range of 35 to 161. Cells received overlapping spike peptides from SARS-CoV-2, HCoV-NL63, HCoV-OC43 and HCoV-229E as stimulation.

Remarks on this clonotype: Its antigen is undetermined.

Sequenced with the Oncomine TCR Beta short-read assay was DNA taken from cultured CD4+ T cells. Each CDR3 protein is one row after TCRdb ran MiXCR on the PCR reads. The table shows 13,000 to 15,000 distinct CDR3 sequences, with more than 45% occurring only once. Treatment noted: approximately 9-day PBMC culture with coronavirus spike peptide pools or control peptides (ViraFEST assay). Peptide pools at 8.5 to 10 ug/ml, together with 7.5 to 10 IU/ml IL-2, were added to cultures of two million PBMCs per well. CDR1 is SGHTA, CDR2 FQGNSA, per germline. The CDR3 is made up of 13 amino acids. Between the trimmed V and J ends, which lost 4 bases and 3 bases, there was a span of 9 bases.

This TCR came from a human donor who had recovered from COVID-19. V and J are TRBV7-2 and TRBJ2-5; D not certain. The specimen sequenced was CD4+ T cells from blood, cultured in vitro. The CDR3 is CASSSILEETQYF. The CDR3 nucleotides are TGTGCCAGCAGCTCAATTCTAGAAGAGACCCAGTACTTC.